The source of this T cell receptor (beta chain) is a study of blood T cell repertoires in COVID-19. Study context: Samples representing acute and convalescent COVID-19 were sourced from the United States, Italy and Spain.

The trim removed 5 bases at V and 8 bases at J, leaving 3 bases unmatched. CDR1 is MRHNA, CDR2 SNTAGT, per germline. This CDR3 has 13 residues. Clones were sequenced by immunoSEQ multiplex PCR, and TCRdb holds only the in-frame ones, with some missing. The sample has around 120,000 clones, around 85% seen once. The receptor was derived from a man aged 50 or older with acute or convalescent COVID-19. The chain is built from TRBV6-4 and TRBJ2-1; 10 nucleotides line up with TRBD2. The sequencing sample was made of peripheral blood. CDR3 nucleotide sequence: TGTGCCAGCAGTACCGGGACTAGCGATGAGCAGTTCTTC. The encoded protein is CASSTGTSDEQFF.